The clone carrying this T cell receptor (beta chain) was seen at least ten times. RNA transcripts were the template, and TCR beta CDR3 regions were amplified from them. RT-PCR was first run with HTBI primers, then multiplex PCR in a second round. MiXCR was run by TCRdb on the multiplex PCR reads, yielding one entry per CDR3 protein. This sample yields roughly 500,000 distinct CDR3 sequences, of which approximately 15% are seen a single time; approximately 9.8% belongs to the top ten. Germline-derived CDR1 and CDR2 are LNHNV and YYDKDF (reference sequence). V was pared by 0 bases and J by 2 bases, with 23 bases between. This CDR3 spans 20 amino acids. The sample belongs to a study of Graves' ophthalmopathy and Graves' hyperthyroidism.

The genes are TRBV15 and TRBJ1-5, with D perhaps matching TRBD1 (5 bases). Sequencing was carried out using blood. The sequence was collected from a woman aged 25-40 years with Graves' ophthalmopathy. The CDR3 DNA reads as TGTGCCACCAGCAGAGATCGGGCAGGGCCAGGTCGTGGGGGCAATCAGCCCCAGCATTTT. The encoded protein is CATSRDRAGPGRGGNQPQHF.